The clone carrying this T cell receptor beta chain was observed once. These data belong to a study of technical replicates of blood from several donors. The repertoire was sequenced with immunoSEQ multiplex PCR; TCRdb's copy has only in-frame clones and lacks some. This table holds nearly 80,000 clones, approximately 93% found once. V dropped 5 bases and J dropped 7; count of bases not matched to a gene: 17. Germline V gene lookup returns CDR1 SEHNR and CDR2 FQNEAQ (reference sequence). This CDR3 comprises 18 residues. The sequence came from a human donor in good health. This sequence joins TRBV7-9 and TRBJ1-3; 10 bases fit TRBD1. The sample taken for sequencing was T cells isolated from PBMCs. CDR3 in amino acids: CASSQIGVWDRGTNTIYF. The CDR3 region has the DNA TGTGCCAGCAGCCAAATAGGCGTCTGGGACAGGGGTACGAACACCATATATTTT. The full variable domain, with the rest looked up from reference TRBV7-9 and TRBJ1-3, is DTGVSQNPRHKITKRGQNVTFRCDPISEHNRLYWYRQTLGQGPEFLTYFQNEAQLEKSRLLSDRFSAERPKGSFSTLEIQRTEQGDSAMYLCASSQIGVWDRGTNTIYFGEGSWLTVV.